This T cell receptor (beta chain) was identified in a study of blood T cell repertoires in COVID-19. Turning to the study itself: Some COVID-19 samples were acute and others convalescent; all came from the United States, Italy and Spain.

Germline V CDR1 and CDR2: MNHEY, SVGAGI. With 6 bases clipped from V and 8 bases from J, the junction kept 5 bases outside the gene matches. There are 12 residues in the CDR3. This clone has only a few counts. Source study methods: Amplification with reference gene primers provided the estimates of nucleated cell counts. This table comes from immunoSEQ multiplex PCR, and its TCRdb copy is limited to in-frame clones, with some not included. V, J and clone size reflect that table, while D and trimming were determined from the DNA. This repertoire shows 240,000 or so clones, around 81% found once; its top ten account for about 1.9%.

The sequenced material came from peripheral blood. V and J are TRBV6-5 and TRBJ1-1, with 8 positions matching TRBD1. This receptor was obtained from a man aged 25-40 years who had recovered from COVID-19. The CDR3 loop is CASRRAGGEAFF. Here the CDR3 DNA reads TGTGCCAGCAGGAGGGCAGGGGGCGAAGCTTTCTTT.